The 30 T cell receptor beta chains below were found in one sample sequenced in a study of regulatory T cells in long-lasting Graves disease. Time point defined: persistent/refractory GD, antithyroid drugs over 5 years with positive TRAb. Extracted PBMC RNA gave rise to the TCR library. According to the study, TCR beta libraries were built with iRepertoire HTBI primers and CDR3-region Arm-PCR. One entry per CDR3 protein, called by TCRdb with MiXCR from the multiplex PCR reads. The repertoire includes 350,000 to 500,000 distinct CDR3 sequences, around 20% of them detected once, and roughly an eighth sits in the top ten. The sample consisted of peripheral blood mononuclear cells (PBMCs), taken when the disease was refractory, from a patient treated with antithyroid drugs. These receptors came from a female donor with Graves disease.

This clonotype was counted only a few times. The chain has TRBV2 and TRBJ1-2; a possible D gene is TRBD1 (6 bases). In germline, CDR1 is SNHLY, CDR2 FYNNEI. The CDR3 is 17 residues long. The ends were cut back, 3 bases at V and 4 bases at J, with 21 bases in the middle. CDR3: CASSEETTGNIGYGYTF. CDR3 sequence (DNA): TGTGCCAGCAGTGAGGAGACCACAGGGAATATTGGCTATGGCTACACCTTC.

This chain connects TRBV19 to TRBJ1-5, with D hard to call. The CDR3 length is 16 residues. Deletions cut 7 bases from V and 0 bases from J, with 16 bases between. The V gene's germline CDR1 is LNHDA and CDR2 SQIVND (reference sequence). CDR3 amino acids: CASNNRTVYSNQPQHF. DNA for the CDR3: TGTGCCAGTAATAACCGGACGGTGTATAGCAATCAGCCCCAGCATTTT.

On this clonotype: The junction does not match germline at one end; this may be a read error. This chain connects TRBV5-1 to TRBJ1-2; 7 bases map to TRBD1. CDR1 is SGHRS, CDR2 YFSETQ, per germline. This CDR3 region has 14 residues. The CDR3: CASRPGTVNDGYTF. The CDR3, as DNA: TGCGCCAGCAGACCCGGGACAGTTAACGATGGCTACACCTTC.

Ten or more counts support this clonotype. This chain links TRBV15 with TRBJ1-1; D remains unclear. The CDR3 sequence is 15 residues long. The germline V and J ends were trimmed by 0 bases and 1 base, with 9 bases remaining between them. Germline CDR1 and CDR2: LNHNV and YYDKDF (reference sequence). This CDR3 is CATSREKGANTEAFF. CDR3 sequence (DNA): TGTGCCACCAGCAGAGAGAAGGGCGCGAACACTGAAGCTTTCTTT.

The chain recombines TRBV3-1 with TRBJ2-2; D not resolved. Trimming cost V 0 bases and J 0 bases, with 5 bases left between them. Germline CDR1 reads LGHDT; CDR2 reads YNNKEL (reference sequence). This CDR3 comprises 15 residues. The CDR3 protein is CASSQELPNTGELFF. In DNA form, the CDR3 reads TGTGCCAGCAGCCAAGAGCTCCCGAACACCGGGGAGCTGTTTTTT. Combining the CDR3 with reference TRBV3-1 and TRBJ2-2 gives the whole variable domain DTAVSQTPKYLVTQMGNDKSIKCEQNLGHDTMYWYKQDSKKFLKIMFSYNNKELIINETVPNRFSPKSPDKAHLNLHINSLELGDSAVYFCASSQELPNTGELFFGEGSRLTVL.

The chain joins TRBV7-3 to TRBJ2-7; 10 bases align to TRBD2. With V trimmed by 0 bases and J by 1 base, 0 bases remained unmatched. This CDR3 contains 15 residues. Germline V gene lookup returns CDR1 SGHTA and CDR2 FQGTGA. Here the CDR3 reads CASSLTLAGSYEQYF. The CDR3, as DNA: TGTGCCAGCAGCTTAACACTAGCGGGGTCCTACGAGCAGTACTTC.

This sequence joins TRBV7-8 and TRBJ2-5; the match to TRBD2 covers 14 bases. Per germline, CDR1 SGHVS and CDR2 FQNEAQ. The CDR3 has 16 amino acids. V shed 5 bases, J shed 5 bases, and the junction held 7 bases outside the gene matches. CDR3 in amino acids: CASSMGLAGEHETQYF. In DNA, the CDR3 is TGTGCCAGCAGCATGGGACTAGCGGGAGAGCATGAGACCCAGTACTTC.

This clonotype was recorded many times. This rearrangement joins TRBV28 to TRBJ2-7; TRBD2 is a possible D gene (6 bases). Germline CDR1 MDHEN, CDR2 SYDVKM. This CDR3 has 14 amino acids. Trimming left V 3 bases short and J 5 bases short, with 14 bases between. CDR3 sequence reads: CASSFFGSPNEQYF. CDR3 coding DNA: TGTGCCAGCAGTTTCTTCGGGAGTCCCAACGAGCAGTACTTC.

This clonotype occurred a few times. This chain joins TRBV28 and TRBJ2-7; D gene unclear. CDR1 MDHEN and CDR2 SYDVKM come from the germline V gene. The V end lost 4 bases, the J end lost 3 bases, and 19 bases lay between the germline ends. The CDR3 totals 16 residues. The CDR3 loop is CASSSGSPAIGYEQYF. The CDR3 nucleotides read TGTGCCAGCAGTTCAGGCTCACCGGCGATAGGCTACGAGCAGTACTTC.

The sample holds many counts of this clonotype. This chain links TRBV20-1 with TRBJ2-7; TRBD1 might be the D (6 bases). Germline CDR1 is DFQATT and CDR2 is SNEGSKA (reference sequence). V shed 6 bases and J shed 2 bases, with 14 bases lying between them. The CDR3 extends over 13 amino acids. DNA for the CDR3: TGCAGTGCAACCCGGGACACTCCCTACGAGCAGTACTTC. Translating gives CSATRDTPYEQYF.

The rearrangement uses TRBV6-5 and TRBJ2-7; 12 bases map to TRBD2. Germline CDR1 reads MNHEY; CDR2 reads SVGAGI. V lost 2 bases, J lost 5 bases, and 7 bases stayed unmatched. This CDR3 spans 16 amino acids. This chain's CDR3 is CASSYNQGLAGDEQYF. The CDR3 DNA is TGTGCCAGCAGTTACAACCAGGGACTAGCGGGTGACGAGCAGTACTTC.

This clonotype was detected a few times. V gene TRBV10-3 combines with J gene TRBJ1-1; D unclear. Germline V CDR1 and CDR2: ENHRY, SYGVKD. Trimming pared 2 bases from V and 3 bases from J, leaving 7 bases between. The CDR3 has 13 amino acids. This CDR3 reads CAISEGPDTEAFF. The CDR3, as DNA: TGTGCCATCAGTGAGGGCCCGGACACTGAAGCTTTCTTT.

The CDR3 is CASSSAGGPRGDIQYF. The CDR3 DNA sequence: TGTGCCAGCAGCTCCGCTGGGGGGCCCCGAGGCGACATTCAGTACTTC. The rearrangement joins TRBV9 to TRBJ2-4; the D call may be TRBD1 or TRBD2 (6 bases each). The CDR3 spans 16 residues. Germline V lookup: CDR1 SGDLS, CDR2 YYNGEE. Trimming cost V 4 bases and J 8 bases, with 22 bases left between them.

Ten or more counts support this clonotype. The V call is TRBV28, the J call TRBJ2-5, with D maybe TRBD2 (6 bases). Germline loops: CDR1 MDHEN, CDR2 SYDVKM. Trimming removed 5 bases from V and 4 bases from J, with 17 bases in between. The CDR3 loop spans 15 amino acids. In nucleotides, the CDR3 is TGTGCCAGCAGTGCTAACCTCCTGGAGGGAGAGACCCAGTACTTC. Amino acid sequence: CASSANLLEGETQYF.

This clonotype has just a few counts. The rearrangement joins TRBV2 to TRBJ2-1; no clear D gene. The CDR3 contains 12 residues. The V and J ends lost 3 bases and 9 bases respectively, with 9 bases between them. Germline V CDR1 and CDR2: SNHLY, FYNNEI. The CDR3 DNA reads as TGTGCCAGCAGTGAGGACCTGTTTGAGCAGTTCTTC. It translates to CASSEDLFEQFF.

The gene calls are TRBV4-1 and TRBJ2-7; possible D gene TRBD1, 5 bases. The CDR3 is 12 residues long. Trimming took off 6 bases at V and 5 bases at J, with 11 bases between the two ends. Germline-derived CDR1 and CDR2 are MGHRA and YSYEKL. DNA of the CDR3: TGCGCCAGCAGTCACCAGGGTAACGAGCAGTACTTC. This gives the protein CASSHQGNEQYF.

This clonotype was seen repeatedly, ten times or more. V is TRBV29-1 and J is TRBJ2-6; D not certain. Germline CDR1 SQVTM, CDR2 ANQGSEA. The CDR3 contains 12 residues. Trimming left V 5 bases short and J 0 bases short, with 2 bases between. Here the CDR3 reads CSVHSGANVLTF. Here the CDR3 DNA reads TGCAGCGTTCACTCTGGGGCCAACGTCCTGACTTTC.

This clonotype was observed many times. In this CDR3 the conserved last residue, phenylalanine or tryptophan, is missing, so a read error is likely. V usage is TRBV2 and J usage is TRBJ2-5, with 7 bases lining up with TRBD1. CDR3 length equals 15 residues. V gave up 6 bases and J gave up 2 bases; unmatched junction bases: 9. The germline CDR1 and CDR2 sequences are SNHLY and FYNNEI. The CDR3 here is CASREGQHPQETQYL. CDR3 nucleotides: TGTGCCAGCAGAGAGGGACAGCATCCTCAAGAGACCCAGTACCTC.

This clonotype came up many times. The chain is built from TRBV30 and TRBJ1-6, with D unclear. Germline lookup yields CDR1 GTSNPN and CDR2 SVGIG (reference sequence). Trimming cost V 4 bases and J 7 bases, with 11 bases left between them. CDR3 size: 13 residues. CDR3 in DNA: TGTGCCTGGACGACGGGAGCGAATTCACCCCTCCACTTT. Translating it yields CAWTTGANSPLHF.

This clonotype was recorded many times. The gene calls are TRBV5-1 and TRBJ1-1; D ambiguous. The CDR3 is made up of 15 amino acids. The germline V gene has CDR1 SGHRS and CDR2 YFSETQ. V shed 2 bases and J shed 7 bases, with 18 bases lying between them. CDR3 amino acids: CASSFGEPTGGEAFF. The DNA for the CDR3 is TGCGCCAGCAGCTTTGGGGAGCCCACGGGCGGTGAAGCTTTCTTT.

The rearrangement uses TRBV19 and TRBJ1-5, with 8 bases aligning to TRBD1. This CDR3 is 15 amino acids long. Germline loops: CDR1 LNHDA, CDR2 SQIVND (reference sequence). The V gene end was trimmed by 9 bases and the J gene end by 4 bases; junction bases not matched to a gene: 11. The CDR3 DNA reads as TGTGCCAGCAACAGGGGGGAGATAGGGAATCAGCCCCAGCATTTT. Translating it yields CASNRGEIGNQPQHF.

The rearrangement joins TRBV7-9 to TRBJ1-1, with D possibly being TRBD1 (5 bases). V dropped 11 bases and J dropped 5 bases, with 15 bases sitting between them. The CDR3 spans 12 residues. Germline V gene sequence: CDR1 SEHNR, CDR2 FQNEAQ (reference sequence). The CDR3 DNA sequence: TGTGCCGTCCTCACAGGTGAAACTGAAGCTTTCTTT. Protein product: CAVLTGETEAFF.

This clonotype was seen repeatedly, ten times or more. The chain combines TRBV2 with TRBJ2-2; D remains unclear. The CDR3 covers 14 residues. Germline CDR1 reads SNHLY; CDR2 reads FYNNEI. Trimming took 5 bases from V and 5 from J, leaving 12 bases between them. The CDR3 coding sequence is TGTGCCAGCAGTCGATCAGTAGGGACCGGGGAGCTGTTTTTT. Translated, it gives CASSRSVGTGELFF.

This clonotype showed up just a few times. This chain uses TRBV19 with TRBJ1-2; D is uncertain. Trimming took off 3 bases at V and 7 bases at J, with 12 bases between the two ends. Germline V gives CDR1 LNHDA, CDR2 SQIVND (reference sequence). CDR3 length: 13 amino acids. The CDR3 DNA reads as TGTGCCAGTAGTATTTGGCAGGAGGTTGGCTACACCTTC. This translates into CASSIWQEVGYTF.

The V gene is TRBV18, the J gene TRBJ1-1; no reliable D call. The V end was cut by 3 bases, the J end by 3 bases, with 8 bases between. CDR1 and CDR2 (germline): KGHSH, LQKENI. This CDR3 contains 13 residues. Written as DNA, the CDR3 is TGTGCCAGCTCACCCTCAATATACACTGAAGCTTTCTTT. This sequence encodes CASSPSIYTEAFF.

The CDR3 DNA sequence: TGTGCCAGCAGCTTCGAACTAGCGGGGGGATACGAGCAGTACTTC. Its translation: CASSFELAGGYEQYF. The V and J genes are TRBV7-9 and TRBJ2-7; TRBD2 matches at 12 bases. The CDR3 has 15 residues. Germline-derived CDR1 and CDR2 are SEHNR and FQNEAQ (reference sequence). J was trimmed by 4 bases and V by 3 bases; bases with no gene match: 4.

At least ten counts were recorded for this clonotype. The chain employs TRBV2 and TRBJ2-6, with a weak D call TRBD2 (6 bases). V dropped 2 bases and J dropped 8 bases, with 16 bases sitting between them. The germline gives CDR1 SNHLY, CDR2 FYNNEI. The CDR3 contains 16 residues. CDR3 nucleotide sequence: TGTGCCAGCAGTGAAATTAGGCAGGGAGGTTCCAACGTCCTGACTTTC. As protein: CASSEIRQGGSNVLTF.

The rearrangement joins TRBV20-1 to TRBJ2-7; TRBD2 matches at 15 bases. V was clipped by 5 bases and J by 5 bases; unmatched bases: 13. CDR1 is DFQATT, CDR2 SNEGSKA, per germline (reference sequence). The CDR3 covers 17 residues. The CDR3 region has the DNA TGCAGTGCTCCAACCAGGACTAGCGGGAGGGCCGGGGACGAGCAGTACTTC. This encodes CSAPTRTSGRAGDEQYF.

This clonotype was recorded at least ten times. CDR3 nucleotides: TGTGCCAGCAGTGAAGCGCAGGACGGAAGATTCTACGAGCAGTACTTC. It codes for CASSEAQDGRFYEQYF. The V and J genes are TRBV2 and TRBJ2-7; D gene unclear. Germline lookup yields CDR1 SNHLY and CDR2 FYNNEI. The length of the CDR3 is 16 residues. V was pared by 0 bases and J by 3 bases, with 15 bases between.

This clonotype has a count of ten or more. The chain employs TRBV12-3 or TRBV12-4 and TRBJ1-6, with 7 bases lining up with TRBD1. The CDR3 contains 15 residues. J gave up 9 bases and V 3 bases, and 8 bases lay outside the gene matches. CDR3 protein: CASSFQGGTSSPLHF. The CDR3 region has the DNA TGTGCCAGCAGTTTCCAGGGGGGGACAAGTTCACCCCTCCACTTT.